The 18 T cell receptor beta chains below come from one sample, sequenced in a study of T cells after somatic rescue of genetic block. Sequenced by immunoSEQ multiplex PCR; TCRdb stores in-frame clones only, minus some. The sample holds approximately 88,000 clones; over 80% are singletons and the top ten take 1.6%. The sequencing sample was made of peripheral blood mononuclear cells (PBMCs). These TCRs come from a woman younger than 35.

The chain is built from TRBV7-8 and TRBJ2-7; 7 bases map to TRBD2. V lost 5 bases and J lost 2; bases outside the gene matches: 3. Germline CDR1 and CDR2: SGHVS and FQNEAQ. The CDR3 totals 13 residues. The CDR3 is CASSNRGAYEQYF. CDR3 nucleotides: TGTGCCAGCAGCAACCGGGGGGCCTACGAGCAGTACTTC.

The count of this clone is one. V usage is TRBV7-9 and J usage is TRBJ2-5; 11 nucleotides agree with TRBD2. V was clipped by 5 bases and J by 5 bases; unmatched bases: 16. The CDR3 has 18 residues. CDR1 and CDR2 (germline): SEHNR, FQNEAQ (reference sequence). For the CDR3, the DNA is TGTGCCAGCAGCGCCAAACCCAGACTAGCGGGAATCGGGGAGACCCAGTACTTC. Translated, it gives CASSAKPRLAGIGETQYF.

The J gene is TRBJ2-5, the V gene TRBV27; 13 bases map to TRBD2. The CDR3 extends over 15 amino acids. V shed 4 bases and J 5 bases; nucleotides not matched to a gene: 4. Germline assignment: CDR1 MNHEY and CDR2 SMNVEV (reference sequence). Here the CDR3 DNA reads TGTGCCAGCAGTTCCGGGACTAGCGGGACGGAGACCCAGTACTTC. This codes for CASSSGTSGTETQYF.

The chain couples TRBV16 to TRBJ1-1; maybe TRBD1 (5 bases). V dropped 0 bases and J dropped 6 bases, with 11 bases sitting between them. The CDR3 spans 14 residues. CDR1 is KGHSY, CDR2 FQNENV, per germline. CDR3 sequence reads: CASSQSEGPPEAFF. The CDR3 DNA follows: TGTGCCAGCAGCCAATCTGAGGGACCCCCTGAAGCTTTCTTT. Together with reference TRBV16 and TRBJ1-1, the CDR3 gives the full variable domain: GEEVAQTPKHLVRGEGQKAKLYCAPIKGHSYVFWYQQVLKNEFKFLISFQNENVFDETGMPKERFSAKCLPNSPCSLEIQATKLEDSAVYFCASSQSEGPPEAFFGQGTRLTVV.

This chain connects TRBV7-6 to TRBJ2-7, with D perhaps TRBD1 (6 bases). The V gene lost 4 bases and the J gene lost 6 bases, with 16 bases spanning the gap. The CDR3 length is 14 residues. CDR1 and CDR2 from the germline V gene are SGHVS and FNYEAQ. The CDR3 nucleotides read TGTGCCAGCAGCTACCCAGGGGATGGAGGCGAGCAGTACTTC. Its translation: CASSYPGDGGEQYF.

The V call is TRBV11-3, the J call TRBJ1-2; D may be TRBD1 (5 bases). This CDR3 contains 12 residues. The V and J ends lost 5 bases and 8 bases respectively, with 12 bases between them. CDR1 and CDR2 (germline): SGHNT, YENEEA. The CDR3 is CASSPRGGGYTF. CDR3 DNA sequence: TGTGCCAGCAGCCCCCGTGGGGGAGGCTACACCTTC.

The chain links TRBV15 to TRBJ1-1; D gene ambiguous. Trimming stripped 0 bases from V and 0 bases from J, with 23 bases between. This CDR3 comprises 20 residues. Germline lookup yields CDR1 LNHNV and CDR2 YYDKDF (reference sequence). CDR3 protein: CATSRDKGGVYVRMNTEAFF. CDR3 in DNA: TGTGCCACCAGCAGAGATAAGGGCGGGGTTTATGTCCGTATGAACACTGAAGCTTTCTTT.

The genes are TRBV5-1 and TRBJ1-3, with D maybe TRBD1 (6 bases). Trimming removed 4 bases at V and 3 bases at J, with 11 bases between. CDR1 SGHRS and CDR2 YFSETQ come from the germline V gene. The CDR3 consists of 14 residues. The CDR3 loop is CASSPGDIGNTIYF. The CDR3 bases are TGCGCCAGCAGCCCGGGGGACATTGGAAACACCATATATTTT.

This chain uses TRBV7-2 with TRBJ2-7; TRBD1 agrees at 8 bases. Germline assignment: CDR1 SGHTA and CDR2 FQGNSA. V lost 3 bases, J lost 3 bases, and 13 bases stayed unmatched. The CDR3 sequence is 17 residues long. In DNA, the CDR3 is TGTGCCAGCAGCTTTAATGTCAGGGGGCGCGGAGGCTACGAGCAGTACTTC. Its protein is CASSFNVRGRGGYEQYF.

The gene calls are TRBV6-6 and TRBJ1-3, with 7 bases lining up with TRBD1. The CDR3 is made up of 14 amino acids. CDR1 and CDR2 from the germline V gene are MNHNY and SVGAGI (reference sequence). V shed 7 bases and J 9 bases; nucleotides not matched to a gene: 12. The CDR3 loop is CASTQGGRGRTIYF. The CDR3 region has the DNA TGTGCCAGCACCCAAGGGGGCCGAGGTCGCACCATATATTTT.

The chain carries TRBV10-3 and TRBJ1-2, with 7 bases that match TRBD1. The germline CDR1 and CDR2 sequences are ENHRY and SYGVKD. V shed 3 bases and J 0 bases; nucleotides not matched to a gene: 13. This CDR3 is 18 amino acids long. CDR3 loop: CAISDTLGTVPSNYGYTF. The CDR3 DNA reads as TGTGCCATCAGTGACACCCTCGGGACAGTACCCTCTAACTATGGCTACACCTTC.

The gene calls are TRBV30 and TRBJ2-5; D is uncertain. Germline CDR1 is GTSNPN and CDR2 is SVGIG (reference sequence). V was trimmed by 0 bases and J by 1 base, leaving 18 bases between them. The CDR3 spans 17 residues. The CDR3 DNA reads TGTGCCTGGAGTGTAGGGTGGCCTCTGGGCGGCCAAGAGACCCAGTACTTC. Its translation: CAWSVGWPLGGQETQYF.

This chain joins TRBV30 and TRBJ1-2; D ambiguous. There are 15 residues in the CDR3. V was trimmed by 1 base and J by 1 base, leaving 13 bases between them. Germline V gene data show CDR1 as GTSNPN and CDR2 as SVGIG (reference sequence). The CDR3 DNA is TGTGCCTGGAGTGCCACGGGAAGCGGTAACTATGGCTACACCTTC. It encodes CAWSATGSGNYGYTF.

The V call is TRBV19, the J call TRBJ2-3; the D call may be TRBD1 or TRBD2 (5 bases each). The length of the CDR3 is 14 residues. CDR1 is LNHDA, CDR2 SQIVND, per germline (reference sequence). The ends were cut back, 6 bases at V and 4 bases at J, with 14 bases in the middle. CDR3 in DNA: TGTGCCAGTAGCCCCACTAGGGGATCAGATACGCAGTATTTT. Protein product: CASSPTRGSDTQYF.

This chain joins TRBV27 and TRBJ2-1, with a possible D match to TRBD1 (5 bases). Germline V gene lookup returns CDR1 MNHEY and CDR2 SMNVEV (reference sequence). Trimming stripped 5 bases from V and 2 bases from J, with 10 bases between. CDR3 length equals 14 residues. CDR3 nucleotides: TGTGCCAGCAGTGACCAGGGAACCTACAATGAGCAGTTCTTC. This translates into CASSDQGTYNEQFF.

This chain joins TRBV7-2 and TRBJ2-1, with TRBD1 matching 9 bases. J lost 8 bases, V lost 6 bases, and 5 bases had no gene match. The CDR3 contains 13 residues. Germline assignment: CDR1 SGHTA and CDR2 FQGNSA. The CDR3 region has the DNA TGTGCCAGCAGGACAGGGGGGGTCCATGAGCAGTTCTTC. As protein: CASRTGGVHEQFF.

The CDR3, as DNA: TGCGCCAGCAGCATGGACGGGTTAAATGAAGCTTTCTTT. Encoded protein: CASSMDGLNEAFF. The V call is TRBV5-1, the J call TRBJ1-1; D ambiguous. Germline V gives CDR1 SGHRS, CDR2 YFSETQ. The CDR3 spans 13 residues. The V and J ends lost 4 bases and 7 bases respectively, with 14 bases between them. The entire variable domain, with the rest obtained from reference TRBV5-1 and TRBJ1-1, is as follows: KAGVTQTPRYLIKTRGQQVTLSCSPISGHRSVSWYQQTPGQGLQFLFEYFSETQRNKGNFPGRFSGRQFSNSRSEMNVSTLELGDSALYLCASSMDGLNEAFFGQGTRLTVV.

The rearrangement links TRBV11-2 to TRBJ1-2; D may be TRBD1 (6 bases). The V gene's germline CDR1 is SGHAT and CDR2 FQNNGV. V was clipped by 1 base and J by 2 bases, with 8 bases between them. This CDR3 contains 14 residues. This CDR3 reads CASSLVQGNYGYTF. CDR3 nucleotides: TGTGCCAGCAGCTTAGTCCAGGGGAACTATGGCTACACCTTC.